The 13 T cell receptor beta chains below were found in one sample sequenced in a study of spatial heterogeneity in lung cancer. TCRdb independently ran MiXCR on the 5' RACE reads; one entry per CDR3 protein. The sample holds some 5,600 distinct CDR3 sequences, almost 5% seen once. Time point specified: sample taken at primary tumor resection. Findings and limits, study-wide: Tumor mutation counts were tracked by expanded intratumoral alpha and beta TCR counts.

Antigens of these TCRs are unknown. The sample in question was lung tumor tissue, obtained at surgery. The receptors were sampled from a male donor with early-stage non-small cell lung cancer.

This clonotype is medium-sized by share. V usage is TRBV29-1 and J usage is TRBJ1-1, with TRBD1 identical over 9 bases. After removal of 2 bases from V and 5 bases from J, the junction contained 6 bases not matched to a gene. The CDR3 covers 14 residues. Germline V gene data show CDR1 as SQVTM and CDR2 as ANQGSEA. The CDR3 DNA is TGCAGCGTTGAATTGGGGACAGGGCGGACTGAAGCTTTCTTT. Amino acid sequence: CSVELGTGRTEAFF.

In its sample, this clonotype ranks as medium-sized. The chain links TRBV5-6 to TRBJ1-1; unclear D gene. V was pared by 0 bases and J by 3 bases, with 3 bases between. This CDR3 has 12 amino acids. CDR1 is SGHDT, CDR2 YYEEEE, per germline. The DNA of the CDR3 is TGTGCCAGCAGCTTGGACGACACTGAAGCTTTCTTT. Protein sequence: CASSLDDTEAFF.

This clonotype was counted ten times or more. The chain has TRBV3-1 and TRBJ2-7, with 9 positions matching TRBD2. The CDR3 is 15 residues long. The V gene end was trimmed by 4 bases and the J gene end by 5 bases; junction bases not matched to a gene: 9. Germline-derived CDR1 and CDR2 are LGHDT and YNNKEL (reference sequence). DNA of the CDR3: TGTGCCAGCAGCCTGCGGGGGGGCTTTTTTCACGAGCAGTACTTC. This codes for CASSLRGGFFHEQYF.

This clonotype has a count of ten or more. This rearrangement joins TRBV10-3 to TRBJ2-3, with D tentatively TRBD2 (5 bases). Germline V gene data show CDR1 as ENHRY and CDR2 as SYGVKD. The CDR3 runs to 14 residues. V was clipped by 8 bases and J by 8 bases, with 20 bases between them. CDR3 sequence reads: CAIESSGGPATQYF. The DNA of the CDR3 is TGTGCCATCGAATCCAGCGGAGGCCCAGCTACGCAGTATTTT.

The sample holds many counts of this clonotype. The chain recombines TRBV6-1 with TRBJ2-1; D perhaps matches TRBD1 (5 bases). The germline V gene has CDR1 MNHNS and CDR2 SASEGT. With 4 bases removed from V and 9 bases from J, the gap between germline ends came to 13 bases. CDR3 size: 13 residues. The CDR3 loop is CASSVQGWIEQFF. DNA for the CDR3: TGTGCCAGCAGTGTCCAGGGATGGATTGAGCAGTTCTTC.

This clonotype showed up many times. The genes are TRBV20-1 and TRBJ2-5, with 8 bases lining up with TRBD2. Germline loops: CDR1 DFQATT, CDR2 SNEGSKA (reference sequence). V dropped 3 bases and J dropped 6; count of bases not matched to a gene: 15. The CDR3 loop spans 16 amino acids. The CDR3 DNA reads as TGCAGTGCTAGCCAATCTCTAGGGACTAGAAGGCAGACCCAGTACTTC. Encoded protein: CSASQSLGTRRQTQYF.

This clonotype was counted ten times or more. The chain joins TRBV6-5 to TRBJ1-3; D gene ambiguous. Trimming left V 6 bases short and J 2 bases short, with 11 bases between. The CDR3 is 14 residues long. In germline, CDR1 is MNHEY, CDR2 SVGAGI. The CDR3 reads CASSPLGAGNTIYF. CDR3 nucleotides: TGTGCCAGCAGCCCCCTCGGAGCTGGAAACACCATATATTTT.

This clonotype was counted many times. The rearrangement links TRBV28 to TRBJ2-3, with D tentatively TRBD2 (6 bases). V lost 2 bases and J 1 base, leaving 10 bases between the germline ends. The CDR3 length is 15 residues. From germline, CDR1 is MDHEN and CDR2 SYDVKM. The CDR3 is CASSLRDLRTDTQYF. The CDR3 DNA follows: TGTGCCAGCAGTTTAAGGGACTTACGCACAGATACGCAGTATTTT.

This clonotype came up many times. This chain connects TRBV7-2 to TRBJ2-3; 10 bases are a match to TRBD2. Germline lookup yields CDR1 SGHTA and CDR2 FQGNSA. Trimming took 8 bases from V and 5 from J; bases not matched to a gene: 7. CDR3 length: 14 amino acids. Here the CDR3 DNA reads TGTGCCAGCTCAAGCGGGAGGGATATAGATACGCAGTATTTT. Amino acids: CASSSGRDIDTQYF.

This clonotype is labeled medium-sized. The CDR3, as DNA: TGTGCCAGTAGCCCGACAGGCTCCCGGGAGACCCAGTACTTC. It specifies CASSPTGSRETQYF. The chain is built from TRBV19 and TRBJ2-5, with D perhaps matching TRBD1 (6 bases). CDR3 length equals 14 residues. Trimming cost V 6 bases and J 5 bases, with 16 bases left between them. Per germline, CDR1 LNHDA and CDR2 SQIVND (reference sequence).

This clonotype occurred many times. The chain carries TRBV10-3 and TRBJ2-3; TRBD1 aligns across 8 bases. V trimming: 0 bases; J trimming: 8 bases; junction bases outside the gene matches: 7. Per germline, CDR1 ENHRY and CDR2 SYGVKD. This CDR3 is 15 amino acids long. The CDR3 bases are TGTGCCATCAGTGAGTCGACAGGGGCAGGGGTTACGCAGTATTTT. Translated: CAISESTGAGVTQYF.

By share, this clonotype ranks as medium-sized. This chain uses TRBV4-3 with TRBJ2-2; perhaps TRBD1 as D (6 bases). The CDR3 spans 14 residues. CDR1 is LGHNA and CDR2 is YSLEER in the germline V gene. Between the trimmed V and J ends, which lost 3 bases and 4 bases, there was a span of 9 bases. The CDR3: CASSHRTATGELFF. CDR3 in DNA: TGCGCCAGCAGCCACCGGACAGCCACCGGGGAGCTGTTTTTT.

This clonotype was recorded many times. The rearrangement joins TRBV5-1 to TRBJ1-4; 10 nucleotides align to TRBD1. The V gene end was trimmed by 3 bases and the J gene end by 6 bases; junction bases not matched to a gene: 5. CDR1 is SGHRS and CDR2 is YFSETQ in the germline V gene. CDR3 length: 15 residues. In DNA, the CDR3 is TGCGCCAGCAGCTCCGCCGGGACAGGGGATGAAAAACTGTTTTTT. Translated: CASSSAGTGDEKLFF.